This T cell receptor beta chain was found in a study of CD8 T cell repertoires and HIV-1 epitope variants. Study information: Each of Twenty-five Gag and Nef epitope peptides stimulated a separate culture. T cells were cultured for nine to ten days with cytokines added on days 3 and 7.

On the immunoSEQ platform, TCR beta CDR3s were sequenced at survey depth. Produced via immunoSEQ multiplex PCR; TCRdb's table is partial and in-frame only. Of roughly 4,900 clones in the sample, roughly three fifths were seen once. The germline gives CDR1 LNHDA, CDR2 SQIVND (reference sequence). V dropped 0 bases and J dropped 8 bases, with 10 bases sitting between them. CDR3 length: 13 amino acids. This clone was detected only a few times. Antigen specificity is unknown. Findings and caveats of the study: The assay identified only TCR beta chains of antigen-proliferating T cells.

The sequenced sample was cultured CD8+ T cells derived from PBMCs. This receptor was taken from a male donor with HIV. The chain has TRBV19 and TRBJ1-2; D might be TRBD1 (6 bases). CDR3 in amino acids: CASSIDHRAGYTF. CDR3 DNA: TGTGCCAGTAGTATAGATCACAGGGCCGGCTACACCTTC.